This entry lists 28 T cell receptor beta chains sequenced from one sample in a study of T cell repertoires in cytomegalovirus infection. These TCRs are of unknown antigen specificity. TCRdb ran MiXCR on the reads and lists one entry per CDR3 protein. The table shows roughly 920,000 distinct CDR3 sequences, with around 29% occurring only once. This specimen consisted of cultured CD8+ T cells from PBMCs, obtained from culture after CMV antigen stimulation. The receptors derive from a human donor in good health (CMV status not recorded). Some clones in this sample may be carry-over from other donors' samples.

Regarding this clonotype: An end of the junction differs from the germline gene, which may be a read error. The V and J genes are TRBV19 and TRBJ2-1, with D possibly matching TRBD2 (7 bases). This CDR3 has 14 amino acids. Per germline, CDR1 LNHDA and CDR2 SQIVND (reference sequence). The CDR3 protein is CVSSMGGPYNEQFF. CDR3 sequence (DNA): TGTGTCAGTAGTATGGGGGGGCCTTACAATGAGCAGTTCTTC.

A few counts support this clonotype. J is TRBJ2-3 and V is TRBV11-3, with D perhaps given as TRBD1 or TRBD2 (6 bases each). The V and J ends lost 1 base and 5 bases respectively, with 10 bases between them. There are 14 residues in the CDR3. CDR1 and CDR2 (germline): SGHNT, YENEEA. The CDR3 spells CASSLGGAKDTQYF. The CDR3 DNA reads TGTGCCAGCAGCTTAGGGGGGGCGAAAGATACGCAGTATTTT.

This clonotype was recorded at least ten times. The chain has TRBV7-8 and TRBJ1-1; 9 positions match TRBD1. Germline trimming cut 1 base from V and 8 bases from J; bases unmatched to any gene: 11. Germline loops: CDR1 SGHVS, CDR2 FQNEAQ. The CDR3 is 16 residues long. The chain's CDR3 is CASSLGGQGRLGEAFF. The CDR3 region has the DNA TGTGCCAGCAGCTTAGGGGGACAGGGTCGACTAGGCGAAGCTTTCTTT.

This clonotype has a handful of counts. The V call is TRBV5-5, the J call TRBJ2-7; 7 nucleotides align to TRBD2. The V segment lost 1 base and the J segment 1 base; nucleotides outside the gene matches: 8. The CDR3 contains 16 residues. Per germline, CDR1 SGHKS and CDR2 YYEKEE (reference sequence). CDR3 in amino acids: CASSLFRKAGSYEQYV. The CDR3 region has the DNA TGTGCCAGCAGCTTGTTTCGGAAAGCGGGGTCCTACGAGCAGTACGTC.

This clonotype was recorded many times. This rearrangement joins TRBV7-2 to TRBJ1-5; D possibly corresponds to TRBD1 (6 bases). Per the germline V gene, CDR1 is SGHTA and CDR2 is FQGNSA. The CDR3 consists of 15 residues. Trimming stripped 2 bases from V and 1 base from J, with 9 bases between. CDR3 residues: CASSLNRASNQPQHF. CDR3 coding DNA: TGTGCCAGCAGCTTAAACAGGGCCAGCAATCAGCCCCAGCATTTT.

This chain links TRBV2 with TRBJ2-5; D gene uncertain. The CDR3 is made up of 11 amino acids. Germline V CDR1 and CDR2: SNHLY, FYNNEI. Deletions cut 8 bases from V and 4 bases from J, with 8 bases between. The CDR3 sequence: CASVGRETQYF. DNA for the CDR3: TGTGCCAGCGTCGGCCGAGAGACCCAGTACTTC.

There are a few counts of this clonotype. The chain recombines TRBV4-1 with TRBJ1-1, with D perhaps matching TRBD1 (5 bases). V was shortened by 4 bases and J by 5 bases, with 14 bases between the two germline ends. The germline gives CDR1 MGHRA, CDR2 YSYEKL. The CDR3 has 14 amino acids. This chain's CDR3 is CASSLPAGPTEAFF. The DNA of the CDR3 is TGCGCCAGCAGCCTCCCCGCGGGGCCTACTGAAGCTTTCTTT.

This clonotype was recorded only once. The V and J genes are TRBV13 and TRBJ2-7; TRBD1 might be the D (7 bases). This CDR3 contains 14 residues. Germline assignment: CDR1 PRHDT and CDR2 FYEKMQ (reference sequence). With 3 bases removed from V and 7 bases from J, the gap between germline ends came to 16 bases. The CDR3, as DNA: TGTGCCAGCAGCTTCATAGGGGGCGCGGGGGAGCAGTACGTC. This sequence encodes CASSFIGGAGEQYV.

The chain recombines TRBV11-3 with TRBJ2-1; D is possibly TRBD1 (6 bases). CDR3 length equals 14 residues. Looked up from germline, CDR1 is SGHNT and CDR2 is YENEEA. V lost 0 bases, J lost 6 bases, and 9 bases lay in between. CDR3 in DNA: TGTGCCAGCAGCTTAGACGGACAGACCAATGAGCAGTTCTTC. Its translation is CASSLDGQTNEQFF.

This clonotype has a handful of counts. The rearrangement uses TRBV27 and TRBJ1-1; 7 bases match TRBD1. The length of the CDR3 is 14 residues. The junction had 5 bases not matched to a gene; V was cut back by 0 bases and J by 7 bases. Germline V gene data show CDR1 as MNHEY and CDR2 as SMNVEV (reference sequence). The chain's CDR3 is CASSLSGQYNEAFF. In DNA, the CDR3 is TGTGCCAGCAGTTTATCGGGACAGTACAATGAAGCTTTCTTT.

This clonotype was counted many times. CDR3 in DNA: TGTGCCAGCAGCTTATGGGGTAGGGAAGGAGAGACCCAGTACTTC. Amino acids: CASSLWGREGETQYF. V usage is TRBV7-2 and J usage is TRBJ2-5; D call uncertain. The CDR3 length is 15 residues. Trimming removed 2 bases from V and 4 bases from J, with 14 bases in between. The germline V gene encodes CDR1 SGHTA and CDR2 FQGNSA.

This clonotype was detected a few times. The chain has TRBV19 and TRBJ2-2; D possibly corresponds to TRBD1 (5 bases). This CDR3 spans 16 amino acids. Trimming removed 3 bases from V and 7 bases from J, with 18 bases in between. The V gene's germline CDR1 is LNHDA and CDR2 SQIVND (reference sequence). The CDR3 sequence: CASSMMPRVANGELFF. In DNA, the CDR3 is TGTGCCAGTAGTATGATGCCCAGGGTGGCAAACGGGGAGCTGTTTTTT.

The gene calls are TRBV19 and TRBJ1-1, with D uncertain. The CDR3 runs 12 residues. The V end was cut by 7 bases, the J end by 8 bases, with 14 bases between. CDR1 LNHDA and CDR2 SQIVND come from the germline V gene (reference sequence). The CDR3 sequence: CASTRTGSEAFF. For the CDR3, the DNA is TGTGCCAGTACCCGGACTGGGAGCGAAGCTTTCTTT.

CDR3 sequence: CAILTYSDGYTF. The DNA for the CDR3 is TGTGCCATTCTGACGTACTCGGATGGCTACACCTTC. The genes are TRBV10-3 and TRBJ1-2; D uncertain. Trimming removed 9 bases from V and 6 bases from J, with 14 bases in between. Germline values: CDR1 ENHRY, CDR2 SYGVKD. The CDR3 covers 12 residues.

This CDR3 is CASSISTGPGGTDTQYF. In DNA form, the CDR3 reads TGCGCCAGCAGCATCTCTACAGGTCCCGGTGGCACAGATACGCAGTATTTT. The chain recombines TRBV5-1 with TRBJ2-3; maybe TRBD1 (5 bases). Germline V gene sequence: CDR1 SGHRS, CDR2 YFSETQ. The CDR3 loop spans 17 amino acids. Trimming took off 4 bases at V and 1 base at J, with 19 bases between the two ends.

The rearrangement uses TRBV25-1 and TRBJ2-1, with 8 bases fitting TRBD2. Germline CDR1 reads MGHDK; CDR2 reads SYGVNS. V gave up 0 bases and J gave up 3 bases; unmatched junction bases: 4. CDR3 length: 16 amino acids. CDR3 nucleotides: TGTGCCAGCAGTGAATATGGCGGGGGGCTCTACAATGAGCAGTTCTTC. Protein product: CASSEYGGGLYNEQFF.

The CDR3 DNA reads TGCGCCAGCAGCCACTACCTGGGACAGAAGGATGGCTACACCTTC. Translating gives CASSHYLGQKDGYTF. V usage is TRBV4-1 and J usage is TRBJ1-2; 7 bases match TRBD1. V shed 3 bases, J shed 6 bases, and the junction held 10 bases outside the gene matches. The CDR3 spans 15 residues. CDR1 and CDR2 from the germline V gene are MGHRA and YSYEKL.

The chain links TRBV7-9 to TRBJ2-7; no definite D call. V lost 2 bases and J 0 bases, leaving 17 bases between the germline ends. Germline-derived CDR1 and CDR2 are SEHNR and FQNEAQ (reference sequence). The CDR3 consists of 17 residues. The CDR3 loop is CASSLRCSVRSSYEQYV. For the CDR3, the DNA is TGTGCCAGCAGCTTAAGATGTAGTGTCCGGTCCTCCTACGAGCAGTACGTC.

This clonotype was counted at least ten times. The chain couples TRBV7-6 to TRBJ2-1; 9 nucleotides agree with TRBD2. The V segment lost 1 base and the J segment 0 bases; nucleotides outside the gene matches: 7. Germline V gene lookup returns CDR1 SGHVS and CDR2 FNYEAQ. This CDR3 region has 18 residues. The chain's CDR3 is CASSLGAGGLPSYNEQFF. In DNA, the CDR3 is TGTGCCAGCAGCTTAGGGGCGGGGGGGCTCCCCTCCTACAATGAGCAGTTCTTC.

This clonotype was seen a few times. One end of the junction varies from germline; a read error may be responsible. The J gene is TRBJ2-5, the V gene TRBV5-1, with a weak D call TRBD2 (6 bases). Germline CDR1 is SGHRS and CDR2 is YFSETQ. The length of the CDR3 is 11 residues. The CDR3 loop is CASSLGDSTDF. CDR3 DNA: TGCGCCAGCAGCTTGGGGGACTCCACGGACTTC. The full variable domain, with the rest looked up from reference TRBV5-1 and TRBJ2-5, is KAGVTQTPRYLIKTRGQQVTLSCSPISGHRSVSWYQQTPGQGLQFLFEYFSETQRNKGNFPGRFSGRQFSNSRSEMNVSTLELGDSALYLCASSLGDSTDFGPGTRLLVL.

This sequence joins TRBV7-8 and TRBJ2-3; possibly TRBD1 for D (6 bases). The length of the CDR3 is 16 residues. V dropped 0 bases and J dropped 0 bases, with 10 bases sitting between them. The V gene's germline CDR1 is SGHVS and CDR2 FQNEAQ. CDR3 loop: CASSLAGQSSTDTQYF. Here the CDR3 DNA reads TGTGCCAGCAGCTTAGCAGGACAGTCTAGCACAGATACGCAGTATTTT.

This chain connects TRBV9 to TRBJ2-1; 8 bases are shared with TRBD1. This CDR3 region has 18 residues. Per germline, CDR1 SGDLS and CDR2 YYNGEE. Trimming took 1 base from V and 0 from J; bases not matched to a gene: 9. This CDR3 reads CASSVSDRGSSSYNEQFF. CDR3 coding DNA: TGTGCCAGCAGCGTATCTGACAGGGGTTCTAGCTCCTACAATGAGCAGTTCTTC.

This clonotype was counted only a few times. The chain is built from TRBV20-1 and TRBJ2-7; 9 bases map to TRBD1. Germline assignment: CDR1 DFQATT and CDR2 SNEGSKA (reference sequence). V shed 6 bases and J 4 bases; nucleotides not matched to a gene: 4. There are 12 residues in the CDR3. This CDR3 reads CSAPQGAYEQYF. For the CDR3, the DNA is TGCAGTGCCCCACAGGGGGCTTACGAGCAGTACTTC.

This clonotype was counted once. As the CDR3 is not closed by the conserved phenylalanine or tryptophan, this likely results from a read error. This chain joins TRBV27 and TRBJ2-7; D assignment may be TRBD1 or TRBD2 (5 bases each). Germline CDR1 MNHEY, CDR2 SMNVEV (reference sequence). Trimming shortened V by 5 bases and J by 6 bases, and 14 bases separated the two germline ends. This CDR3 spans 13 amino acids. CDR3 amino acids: CASSNVPGTEQYI. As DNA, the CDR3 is TGTGCCAGCAGTAACGTCCCAGGGACCGAGCAGTACATC.

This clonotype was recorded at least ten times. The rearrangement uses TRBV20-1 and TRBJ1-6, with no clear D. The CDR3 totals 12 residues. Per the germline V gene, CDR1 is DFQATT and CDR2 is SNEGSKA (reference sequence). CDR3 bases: TGCACCGGAGGGTCCTATAATTCACCCCTCCACTTT. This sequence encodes CTGGSYNSPLHF.

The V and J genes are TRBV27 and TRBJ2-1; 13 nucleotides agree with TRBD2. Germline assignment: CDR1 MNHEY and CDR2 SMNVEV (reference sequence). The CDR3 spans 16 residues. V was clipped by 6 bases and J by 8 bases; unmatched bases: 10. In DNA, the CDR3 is TGTGCCAGCAGCCGGGCGGGGGGGACTAGCGGGGATGAGCAGTTCTTC. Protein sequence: CASSRAGGTSGDEQFF.

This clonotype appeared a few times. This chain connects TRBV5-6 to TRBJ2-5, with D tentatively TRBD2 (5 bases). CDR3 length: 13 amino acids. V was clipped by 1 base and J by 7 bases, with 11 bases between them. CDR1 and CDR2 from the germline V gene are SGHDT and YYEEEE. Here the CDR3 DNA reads TGTGCCAGCAGCTTGCTAGCCACGGGGACCCAGTACTTC. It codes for CASSLLATGTQYF.

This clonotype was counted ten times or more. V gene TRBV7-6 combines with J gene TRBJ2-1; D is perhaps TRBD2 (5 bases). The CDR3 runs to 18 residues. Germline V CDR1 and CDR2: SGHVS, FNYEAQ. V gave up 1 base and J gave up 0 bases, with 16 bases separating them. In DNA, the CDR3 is TGTGCCAGCAGCTTAGTATCCCACATGCGGGCCTCCTACAATGAGCAGTTCTTC. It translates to CASSLVSHMRASYNEQFF.